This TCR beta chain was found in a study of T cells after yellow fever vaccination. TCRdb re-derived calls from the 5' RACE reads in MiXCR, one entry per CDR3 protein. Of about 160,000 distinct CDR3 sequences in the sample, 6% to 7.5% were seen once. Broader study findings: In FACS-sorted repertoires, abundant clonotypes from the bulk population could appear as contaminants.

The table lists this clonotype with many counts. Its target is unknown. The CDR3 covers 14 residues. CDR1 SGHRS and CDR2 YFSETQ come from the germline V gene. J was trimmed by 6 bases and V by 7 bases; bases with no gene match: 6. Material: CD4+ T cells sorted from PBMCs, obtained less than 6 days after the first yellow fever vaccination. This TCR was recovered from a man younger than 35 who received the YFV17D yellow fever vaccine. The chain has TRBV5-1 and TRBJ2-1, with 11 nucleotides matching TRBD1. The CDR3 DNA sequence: TGCGCCAGCGGAACCGGGACAGGGGGCAATGAGCAGTTCTTC. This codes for CASGTGTGGNEQFF.